Given below is one TCR beta chain in context. Germline-derived CDR1 and CDR2 are MGHRA and YSYEKL. V was trimmed by 1 base and J by 0 bases, leaving 6 bases between them. The length of the CDR3 is 14 residues. Authors' processing steps: Quantification of nucleated cells was approximated via reference gene primer amplification. Clones were read by immunoSEQ multiplex PCR, and TCRdb kept only the in-frame ones, dropping some. That table supplies the V and J calls and clone size; D and trimming were determined from the DNA. The repertoire holds over 85,000 clones, roughly nine tenths seen once, with approximately 4.8% in the top ten. The sample belongs to a study of blood T cell repertoires in COVID-19.

Sequencing was performed on peripheral blood. The TCR originated in a human donor in a cohort sampled during active COVID-19. This chain connects TRBV4-1 to TRBJ1-1, with unresolved D. CDR3 protein: CASSQAGMNTEAFF. CDR3 nucleotide sequence: TGCGCCAGCAGCCAAGCGGGGATGAACACTGAAGCTTTCTTT.